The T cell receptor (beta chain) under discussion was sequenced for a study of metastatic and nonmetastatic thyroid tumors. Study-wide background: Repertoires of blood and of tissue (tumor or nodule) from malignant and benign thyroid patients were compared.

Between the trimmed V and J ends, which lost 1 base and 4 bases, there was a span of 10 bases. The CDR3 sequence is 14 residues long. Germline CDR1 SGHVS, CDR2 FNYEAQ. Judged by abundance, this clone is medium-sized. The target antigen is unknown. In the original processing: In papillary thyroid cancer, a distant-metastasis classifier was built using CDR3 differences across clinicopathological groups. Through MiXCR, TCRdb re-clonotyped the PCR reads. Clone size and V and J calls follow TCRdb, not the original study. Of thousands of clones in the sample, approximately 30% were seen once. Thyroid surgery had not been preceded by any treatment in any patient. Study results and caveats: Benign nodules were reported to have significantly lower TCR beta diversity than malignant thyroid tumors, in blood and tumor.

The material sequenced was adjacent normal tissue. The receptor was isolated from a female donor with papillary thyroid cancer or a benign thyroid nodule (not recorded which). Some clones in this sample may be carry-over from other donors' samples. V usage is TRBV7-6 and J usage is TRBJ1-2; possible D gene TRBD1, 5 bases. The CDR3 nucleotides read TGTGCCAGCAGCTTAGACCAGGGCCCCTATGGCTACACCTTC. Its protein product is CASSLDQGPYGYTF.